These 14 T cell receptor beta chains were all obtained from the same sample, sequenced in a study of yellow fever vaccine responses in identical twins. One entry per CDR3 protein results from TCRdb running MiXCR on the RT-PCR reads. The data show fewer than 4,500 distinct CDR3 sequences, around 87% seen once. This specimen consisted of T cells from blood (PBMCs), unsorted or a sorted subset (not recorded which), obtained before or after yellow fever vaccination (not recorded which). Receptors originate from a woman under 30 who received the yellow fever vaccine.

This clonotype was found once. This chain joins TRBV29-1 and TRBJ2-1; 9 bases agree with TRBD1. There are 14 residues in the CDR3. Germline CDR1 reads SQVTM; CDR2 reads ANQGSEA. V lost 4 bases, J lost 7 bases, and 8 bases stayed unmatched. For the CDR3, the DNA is TGCAGCGTTGGGCTTGGACAGGGGAGGAATGAGCAGTTCTTC. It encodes CSVGLGQGRNEQFF.

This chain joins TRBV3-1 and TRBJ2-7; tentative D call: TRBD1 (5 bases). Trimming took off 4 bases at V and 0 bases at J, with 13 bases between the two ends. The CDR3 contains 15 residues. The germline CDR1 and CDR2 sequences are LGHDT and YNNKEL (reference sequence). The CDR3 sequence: CASSPRQLYSYEQYF. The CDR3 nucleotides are TGTGCCAGCAGCCCGCGACAGCTTTACTCCTACGAGCAGTACTTC.

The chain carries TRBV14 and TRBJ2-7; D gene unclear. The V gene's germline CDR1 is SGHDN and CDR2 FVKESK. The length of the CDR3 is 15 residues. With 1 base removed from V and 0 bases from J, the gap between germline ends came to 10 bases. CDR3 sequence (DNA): TGTGCCAGCAGCCAAGTGCCGCCGGCCTCCTACGAGCAGTACTTC. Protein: CASSQVPPASYEQYF.

DNA of the CDR3: TGTGCCAGCAGCCTCACGAACGGGGAGCAGTTCTTC. Amino acid sequence: CASSLTNGEQFF. This sequence joins TRBV3-1 and TRBJ2-1; the D is unclear. CDR1 is LGHDT and CDR2 is YNNKEL in the germline V gene (reference sequence). The CDR3 spans 12 residues. Deletions cut 4 bases from V and 10 bases from J, with 11 bases between.

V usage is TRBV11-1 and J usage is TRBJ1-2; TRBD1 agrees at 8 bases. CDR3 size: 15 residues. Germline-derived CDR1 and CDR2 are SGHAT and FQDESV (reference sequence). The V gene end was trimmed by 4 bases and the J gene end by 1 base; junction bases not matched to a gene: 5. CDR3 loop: CASSSTGAVNYGYTF. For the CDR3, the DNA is TGTGCCAGCAGCTCGACAGGGGCGGTTAACTATGGCTACACCTTC.

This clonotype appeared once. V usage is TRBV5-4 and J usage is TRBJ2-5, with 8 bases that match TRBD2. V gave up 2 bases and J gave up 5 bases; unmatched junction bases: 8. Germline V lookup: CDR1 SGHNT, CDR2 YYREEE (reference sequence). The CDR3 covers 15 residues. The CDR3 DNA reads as TGTGCCAGCAGCTTTCCCCGGGGGGGGGCGGAGACCCAGTACTTC. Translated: CASSFPRGGAETQYF. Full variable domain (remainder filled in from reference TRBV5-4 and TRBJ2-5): ETGVTQSPTHLIKTRGQQVTLRCSSQSGHNTVSWYQQALGQGPQFIFQYYREEENGRGNFPPRFSGLQFPNYSSELNVNALELDDSALYLCASSFPRGGAETQYFGPGTRLLVL.

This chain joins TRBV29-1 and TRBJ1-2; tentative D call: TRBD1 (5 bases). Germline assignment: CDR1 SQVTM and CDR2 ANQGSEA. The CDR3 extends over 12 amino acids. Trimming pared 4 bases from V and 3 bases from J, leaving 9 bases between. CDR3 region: CSVGGRHYGYTF. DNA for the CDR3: TGCAGCGTTGGGGGACGTCACTATGGCTACACCTTC. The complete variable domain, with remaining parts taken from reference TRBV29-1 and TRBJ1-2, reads SAVISQKPSRDICQRGTSLTIQCQVDSQVTMMFWYRQQPGQSLTLIATANQGSEATYESGFVIDKFPISRPNLTFSTLTVSNMSPEDSSIYLCSVGGRHYGYTFGSGTRLTVV.

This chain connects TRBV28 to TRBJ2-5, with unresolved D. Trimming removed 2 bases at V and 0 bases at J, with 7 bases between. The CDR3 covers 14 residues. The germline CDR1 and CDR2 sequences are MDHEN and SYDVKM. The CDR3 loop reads CASSLTRYQETQYF. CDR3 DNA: TGTGCCAGCAGTTTAACACGGTACCAAGAGACCCAGTACTTC.

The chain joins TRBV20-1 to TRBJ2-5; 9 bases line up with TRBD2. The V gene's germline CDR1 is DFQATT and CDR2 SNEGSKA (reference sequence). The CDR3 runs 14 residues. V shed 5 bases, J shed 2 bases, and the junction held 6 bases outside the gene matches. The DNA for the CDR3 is TGCAGTGCTCTCACCCTAGCGGGGCAAGAGACCCAGTACTTC. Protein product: CSALTLAGQETQYF.

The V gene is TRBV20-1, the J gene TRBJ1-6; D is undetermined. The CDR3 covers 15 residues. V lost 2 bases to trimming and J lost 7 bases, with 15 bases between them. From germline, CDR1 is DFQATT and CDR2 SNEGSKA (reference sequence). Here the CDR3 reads CSARQQATLNSPLHF. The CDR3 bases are TGCAGTGCTAGACAACAAGCGACGTTGAATTCACCCCTCCACTTT.

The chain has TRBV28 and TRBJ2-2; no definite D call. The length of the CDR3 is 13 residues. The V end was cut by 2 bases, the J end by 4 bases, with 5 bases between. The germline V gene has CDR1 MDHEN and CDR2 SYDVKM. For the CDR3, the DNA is TGTGCCAGCAGTTTAATTTTCACCGGGGAGCTGTTTTTT. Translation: CASSLIFTGELFF.

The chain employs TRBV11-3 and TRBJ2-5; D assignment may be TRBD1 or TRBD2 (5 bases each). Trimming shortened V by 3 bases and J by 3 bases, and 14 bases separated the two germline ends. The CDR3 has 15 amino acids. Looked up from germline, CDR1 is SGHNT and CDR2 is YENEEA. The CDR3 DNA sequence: TGTGCCAGCAGCTTTTACGGGACGGAAAAAGAGACCCAGTACTTC. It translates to CASSFYGTEKETQYF.

The CDR3 bases are TGTGCCAGCAGTTACTCGTCGGGACAGGGGATCTCTCAGCCCCAGCATTTT. It encodes CASSYSSGQGISQPQHF. The rearrangement joins TRBV6-2 or TRBV6-3 to TRBJ1-5; 10 bases are a match to TRBD1. Trimming cost V 0 bases and J 6 bases; bases outside gene matches: 8. CDR3 size: 17 residues. Germline lookup yields CDR1 MNHEY and CDR2 SVGEGT.

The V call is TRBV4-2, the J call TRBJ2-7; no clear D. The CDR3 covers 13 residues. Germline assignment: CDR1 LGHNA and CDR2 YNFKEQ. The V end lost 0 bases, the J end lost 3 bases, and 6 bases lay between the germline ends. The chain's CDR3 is CASSQDKGYEQYF. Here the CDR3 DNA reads TGTGCCAGCAGCCAAGATAAAGGCTACGAGCAGTACTTC.